This T cell receptor beta chain was sequenced in a study of OX40 agonist ivuxolimab in advanced cancers. Broadly, across the study: Ivuxolimab was a fully human IgG2 agonistic monoclonal antibody targeting the costimulatory receptor OX40 (CD134). The paper reports the monotherapy dose-escalation portion (N ≈ 50 patients) of the phase I ivuxolimab trial. Prior anti-PD-1, anti-PD-L1 or anti-CTLA-4 therapy was permitted, and 35% to 40% of dose-escalation patients had received checkpoint inhibitors. Three dose-escalation patients achieved partial responses, one with hepatocellular carcinoma and two with cutaneous melanoma. Intravenous ivuxolimab was administered to patients every 2 weeks at six dose levels: 0.01, 0.1, 0.3, 1.5, 3 and 10 mg/kg. In the dose-escalation cohort, 82.7% of patients were male, and the mean age was approximately 60 years with a range of about 20 to 80. The purpose of peripheral TCRbeta sequencing was to test whether ivuxolimab changed TCR sequence diversity and led to clonal T-cell expansion. Of the roughly 52 dose-escalation patients, hepatocellular carcinoma was present in roughly 19, melanoma in approximately 15, renal cell carcinoma in 9 and head and neck cancer in 9.

What the research found in general, with its limitations: In the 0.1-3.0 mg/kg groups, partial responders had among the lowest normalized peripheral clonal expansion, particularly in CD8+ T cells. Low levels of normalized T-cell clonal expansion were also seen in some patients who did not respond. At doses of 0.1 to 3.0 mg/kg, clonal expansion of both CD4+ and CD8+ blood T cells was observed from baseline to week 6. After ivuxolimab, more expanded clones were found on average in CD8+ T cells than in CD4+ T cells. Antigen specificity was not determined for the clonally expanded peripheral T cells.

To note about this clone: Its antigen remains unidentified. Base quality data are lacking; no much larger clone is found one base away.

The trial excluded patients who had a history of autoimmune disease or were on systemic immunosuppression. In every dose cohort, peripheral blood was drawn for TCR sequencing at baseline, cycle 4 day 1, and cycle 7 day 1. Samples came from an open-label, multicenter, first-in-human phase I dose-escalation trial of ivuxolimab. Adults with locally advanced or metastatic head and neck squamous cell, hepatocellular, melanoma or renal cell carcinoma were enrolled in the trial. Before TCR sequencing, CD4+ T cells and CD8+ T cells from peripheral blood were sorted into separate populations. Genomic DNA was extracted from sorted cells for sequencing of the TCRbeta CDR3 region. TCRbeta CDR3 regions were sequenced using the immunoSEQ Assay. What TCRdb holds here is the immuneACCESS table cut down to in-frame rearrangements. Part of the clones is not present; checked against another copy, under half of the missing clones reflect an unresolved V gene, and the others are unexplained. Recorded for this sample are about 48,000 clones; 79% of them occurred a single time. The top ten clones comprise under 2% of the sample.

CDR1 and CDR2 (SGHTA, FQGNSA) derive from the germline V gene. Trimming removed 3 bases from V and 4 bases from J, leaving 9 bases between the germline ends. Reading from cysteine to phenylalanine, the CDR3 counts 13 amino acids. Here the CDR3 DNA is all that survives: 39 bases in frame from base 1. The sequence is built from TRBV7-2 and TRBJ1-2, and TRBD1 may be the D gene, going by 5 matching bases. The sample consisted of CD4+ or CD8+ T cells sorted from blood, taken in a trial of the OX40 agonist ivuxolimab. The sequence was obtained from an adult with an advanced solid tumor such as melanoma, head and neck, liver or kidney cancer. The CDR3 reads CASSFGQVYGYTF. The DNA sequence reads TGTGCCAGCAGCTTCGGACAAGTCTATGGCTACACCTTC.